The clone carrying this T cell receptor beta chain occurred many times. The target antigen is unknown. Unique molecular identifiers were used in preparing the TCRbeta library. Each CDR3 protein is one row after TCRdb ran MiXCR on the PCR reads. Found here are 85,000 to 120,000 distinct CDR3 sequences, 4.5% to 7.5% of them singletons; the top ten hold about 6%. The record originates from a study of T-cell reconstitution after alpha-beta-depleted transplantation in children. Study findings and constraints: T-cell numbers and diversity one year post-transplant derived largely from freshly generated T cells. Several hundred rapidly expanded clones from non-depleted graft cells reportedly supplied alpha-beta T cells about two months post-transplant. From surviving recipient T cells and thymic progenitors came the high day-60 TCRbeta diversity observed in some patients.

Germline V CDR1 and CDR2: SGHRS, YFSETQ. V was pared by 4 bases and J by 13 bases, with 7 bases of the junction left unmatched. The CDR3 extends over 13 amino acids. V is TRBV5-1 and J is TRBJ2-1, with 11 bases that match TRBD1. This specimen was PBMCs, mostly from graft donor cells, taken 60 days after TCRalphabeta/CD19-depleted stem cell transplant. The origin of this receptor is a female patient aged 2-10 years who had a stem cell transplant for Fanconi anemia, so the T cells may come from the graft donor. The CDR3 nucleotides read TGCGCCAGCAGCGAATTCGGACAGGGGGCTCAGTTCTTC. This encodes CASSEFGQGAQFF. Looking up the rest from reference TRBV5-1 and TRBJ2-1 gives the full variable domain: KAGVTQTPRYLIKTRGQQVTLSCSPISGHRSVSWYQQTPGQGLQFLFEYFSETQRNKGNFPGRFSGRQFSNSRSEMNVSTLELGDSALYLCASSEFGQGAQFFGPGTRLTVL.